The 32 T cell receptor beta chains reported below all come from one sample, sequenced in a study of technical replicates of blood from a few donors. Libraries were prepared by immunoSEQ multiplex PCR; TCRdb keeps only in-frame clonotypes and omits some of them. The sample has fewer than 100,000 clones; over 85% are singletons. Sequenced material: T cells isolated from PBMCs. Every receptor here comes from a human donor in good health.

The rearrangement joins TRBV30 to TRBJ1-3; 9 bases agree with TRBD1. The ends lost 5 bases at V and 4 bases at J; junction bases unmatched: 6. Germline V lookup: CDR1 GTSNPN, CDR2 SVGIG (reference sequence). The CDR3 is made up of 14 amino acids. The CDR3 reads CAWWDRAGGNTIYF. The DNA for the CDR3 is TGTGCCTGGTGGGACAGGGCAGGAGGAAACACCATATATTTT.

This chain joins TRBV2 and TRBJ1-1, with 7 nucleotides matching TRBD1. CDR1 is SNHLY, CDR2 FYNNEI, per germline. With 8 bases clipped from V and 1 base from J, the junction kept 4 bases outside the gene matches. The CDR3 is 13 residues long. The CDR3 DNA is TGTGCCAGCGGGGGGACAGAGAACACTGAAGCTTTCTTT. Its protein is CASGGTENTEAFF. Combining the CDR3 with reference TRBV2 and TRBJ1-1 gives the whole variable domain EPEVTQTPSHQVTQMGQEVILRCVPISNHLYFYWYRQILGQKVEFLVSFYNNEISEKSEIFDDQFSVERPDGSNFTLKIRSTKLEDSAMYFCASGGTENTEAFFGQGTRLTVV.

This clone was found once. The DNA of the CDR3 is TGTGCCAGCAGCTTAGATTTTGGAGGCTCCGGGGAGCTGTTTTTT. It is translated as CASSLDFGGSGELFF. The rearrangement links TRBV7-2 to TRBJ2-2, with TRBD2 as a possible D gene (5 bases). The CDR3 is 15 residues long. Trimming left V 1 base short and J 6 bases short, with 12 bases between. In germline, CDR1 is SGHTA, CDR2 FQGNSA.

This chain joins TRBV28 and TRBJ2-5, with D perhaps TRBD2 (6 bases). V was clipped by 3 bases and J by 4 bases, with 12 bases between them. CDR3 length equals 14 residues. Per germline, CDR1 MDHEN and CDR2 SYDVKM. CDR3: CASSFPTSPETQYF. The CDR3 bases are TGTGCCAGCAGTTTTCCAACTAGCCCAGAGACCCAGTACTTC.

V and J are TRBV6-5 and TRBJ2-7, with D unresolved. The CDR3 consists of 12 residues. Germline V gene sequence: CDR1 MNHEY, CDR2 SVGAGI. V lost 7 bases and J 1 base, leaving 8 bases between the germline ends. The CDR3 reads CASNLGSYEQYF. CDR3 sequence (DNA): TGTGCCAGCAACCTAGGTTCCTACGAGCAGTACTTC.

The DNA of the CDR3 is TGTGCCAGCACCCCCGGGGGAGATACGCAGTATTTT. Its protein product is CASTPGGDTQYF. The gene calls are TRBV6-5 and TRBJ2-3; TRBD2 might be the D (6 bases). CDR1 and CDR2 (germline): MNHEY, SVGAGI. V lost 7 bases, J lost 5 bases, and 10 bases lay in between. The CDR3 contains 12 residues.

The chain recombines TRBV28 with TRBJ1-5, with no clear D. V shed 4 bases and J shed 0 bases, with 7 bases lying between them. CDR3 length: 14 residues. From germline, CDR1 is MDHEN and CDR2 SYDVKM. The CDR3 here is CASSWPHSNQPQHF. The CDR3 DNA follows: TGTGCCAGCAGTTGGCCTCATAGCAATCAGCCCCAGCATTTT.

The V gene is TRBV5-5, the J gene TRBJ1-1; D possibly corresponds to TRBD1 (5 bases). There are 14 residues in the CDR3. Germline CDR1 reads SGHKS; CDR2 reads YYEKEE (reference sequence). Trimming removed 1 base from V and 1 base from J, with 8 bases in between. Here the CDR3 DNA reads TGTGCCAGCAGCTTGACAGGTGGGAACACTGAAGCTTTCTTT. This gives the protein CASSLTGGNTEAFF.

This chain joins TRBV7-8 and TRBJ1-5; D call uncertain. The V and J ends lost 2 bases and 7 bases respectively, with 9 bases between them. Germline CDR1 SGHVS, CDR2 FQNEAQ. The CDR3 loop spans 13 amino acids. The CDR3 DNA follows: TGTGCCAGCAGCTTACAACGAGGCCAGCCCCAGCATTTT. Amino acid sequence: CASSLQRGQPQHF. The full variable domain, its missing parts supplied by reference TRBV7-8 and TRBJ1-5, is GAGVSQSPRYKVAKRGQDVALRCDPISGHVSLFWYQQALGQGPEFLTYFQNEAQLDKSGLPSDRFFAERPEGSVSTLKIQRTQQEDSAVYLCASSLQRGQPQHFGDGTRLSIL.

This chain connects TRBV18 to TRBJ2-7, with TRBD1 identical over 7 bases. This CDR3 comprises 14 residues. Germline V gene sequence: CDR1 KGHSH, CDR2 LQKENI. The J segment lost 3 bases and the V segment lost 1 base, leaving 3 bases of the junction unmatched. The CDR3: CASSPQGDSYEQYF. Here the CDR3 DNA reads TGTGCCAGCTCACCACAGGGGGACAGCTACGAGCAGTACTTC.

This clone showed up just once. The chain employs TRBV5-1 and TRBJ2-1, with 9 positions matching TRBD2. There are 15 residues in the CDR3. Germline CDR1 and CDR2: SGHRS and YFSETQ. V gave up 7 bases and J gave up 3 bases; unmatched junction bases: 8. The CDR3 reads CASDLSGRVYNEQFF. The CDR3 region has the DNA TGCGCCAGCGACCTTAGCGGGAGAGTCTACAATGAGCAGTTCTTC.

V gene TRBV6-6 combines with J gene TRBJ2-6; no definite D call. Germline V gene lookup returns CDR1 MNHNY and CDR2 SVGAGI (reference sequence). The CDR3 length is 13 residues. Trimming left V 7 bases short and J 2 bases short, with 6 bases between. CDR3 loop: CASTLTGANVLTF. CDR3 in DNA: TGTGCCAGCACCCTTACTGGGGCCAACGTCCTGACTTTC.

The chain links TRBV6-1 to TRBJ1-1; no clear D. The CDR3 covers 15 residues. V gave up 6 bases and J gave up 5 bases, with 19 bases separating them. The germline CDR1 and CDR2 sequences are MNHNS and SASEGT. This CDR3 is CASRRLTIHGTEAFF. Here the CDR3 DNA reads TGTGCCAGCAGACGATTAACGATTCACGGGACTGAAGCTTTCTTT.

J is TRBJ2-4 and V is TRBV27; the D is unclear. The V end lost 6 bases, the J end lost 1 base, and 10 bases lay between the germline ends. The CDR3 is 14 amino acids. Germline values: CDR1 MNHEY, CDR2 SMNVEV (reference sequence). CDR3 in DNA: TGTGCCAGCAGCCCCGCGATGGCCAAAAACATTCAGTACTTC. This translates into CASSPAMAKNIQYF.

The V gene is TRBV11-3, the J gene TRBJ1-4; TRBD1 might be the D (5 bases). The germline V and J ends were trimmed by 5 bases and 4 bases, with 23 bases remaining between them. Germline CDR1 reads SGHNT; CDR2 reads YENEEA. There are 18 residues in the CDR3. The CDR3 reads CASSATSFGQKVNEKLFF. The CDR3 DNA reads as TGTGCCAGCAGCGCAACTTCATTCGGACAAAAAGTTAATGAAAAACTGTTTTTT.

The rearrangement uses TRBV19 and TRBJ2-3; D is uncertain. CDR1 and CDR2 from the germline V gene are LNHDA and SQIVND (reference sequence). Trimming shortened V by 3 bases and J by 3 bases, and 7 bases separated the two germline ends. This CDR3 is 13 amino acids long. CDR3 region: CASSIDLTDTQYF. CDR3 bases: TGTGCCAGTAGTATCGACTTAACAGATACGCAGTATTTT.

The V gene is TRBV5-1, the J gene TRBJ2-3; no firm D call. V was pared by 4 bases and J by 2 bases, with 5 bases between. Germline CDR1 is SGHRS and CDR2 is YFSETQ. This CDR3 is built from 12 residues. CDR3 coding DNA: TGCGCCAGCAGCCTACTCACAGATACGCAGTATTTT. The encoded protein is CASSLLTDTQYF.

V usage is TRBV7-9 and J usage is TRBJ2-7; 7 bases align to TRBD1. The CDR3 loop spans 12 amino acids. From germline, CDR1 is SEHNR and CDR2 FQNEAQ (reference sequence). The junction had 2 bases not matched to a gene; V was cut back by 5 bases and J by 4 bases. CDR3 loop: CASSKDRYEQYF. Written as DNA, the CDR3 is TGTGCCAGCAGCAAGGACAGGTACGAGCAGTACTTC. The full variable domain, in which reference TRBV7-9 and TRBJ2-7 provide the parts outside the CDR3, is DTGVSQNPRHKITKRGQNVTFRCDPISEHNRLYWYRQTLGQGPEFLTYFQNEAQLEKSRLLSDRFSAERPKGSFSTLEIQRTEQGDSAMYLCASSKDRYEQYFGPGTRLTVT.

The CDR3 protein is CASSQEWSGVGANYGYTF. The CDR3 DNA reads TGTGCCAGCAGCCAAGAATGGTCGGGAGTCGGAGCTAACTATGGCTACACCTTC. V is TRBV4-2 and J is TRBJ1-2; the D is unclear. The CDR3 spans 18 residues. CDR1 LGHNA and CDR2 YNFKEQ come from the germline V gene. V was cut by 0 bases and J by 0 bases, with 17 bases left in between.

The CDR3 region is CASSYAANYGYTF. The CDR3 nucleotides read TGTGCCAGCAGTTACGCAGCTAACTATGGCTACACCTTC. This chain links TRBV6-5 with TRBJ1-2; D gene unclear. Deletions cut 2 bases from V and 0 bases from J, with 4 bases between. In germline, CDR1 is MNHEY, CDR2 SVGAGI. This CDR3 spans 13 amino acids.

This chain connects TRBV4-1 to TRBJ2-7, with D maybe TRBD2 (5 bases). Trimming took 2 bases from V and 2 from J, leaving 7 bases between them. From germline, CDR1 is MGHRA and CDR2 YSYEKL. The length of the CDR3 is 13 residues. In DNA, the CDR3 is TGCGCCAGCAGCCAATCACTAGCCTACGAGCAGTACTTC. Amino acids: CASSQSLAYEQYF.

This chain uses TRBV19 with TRBJ1-1; D is uncertain. V lost 2 bases and J lost 2, with 6 bases in between. This CDR3 is built from 13 residues. Germline assignment: CDR1 LNHDA and CDR2 SQIVND (reference sequence). DNA of the CDR3: TGTGCCAGTAGTATAACAGACAACACTGAAGCTTTCTTT. Encoded protein: CASSITDNTEAFF.

This clone was observed a handful of times. Within the sample, other DNA sequences also encode this same CDR3. This rearrangement joins TRBV5-1 to TRBJ2-7, with 13 bases that match TRBD2. The CDR3 totals 14 residues. J was trimmed by 4 bases and V by 3 bases; bases with no gene match: 1. Germline CDR1 is SGHRS and CDR2 is YFSETQ. The CDR3 spells CASSWTSGSYEQYF. DNA of the CDR3: TGCGCCAGCAGCTGGACTAGCGGGAGTTACGAGCAGTACTTC.

This clone showed up just once. This rearrangement joins TRBV27 to TRBJ1-2, with D hard to call. The CDR3 runs to 16 residues. Germline V lookup: CDR1 MNHEY, CDR2 SMNVEV (reference sequence). The V gene lost 5 bases and the J gene lost 6 bases, with 22 bases spanning the gap. The CDR3 nucleotides read TGTGCCAGCAGTGCCCTCGACAATCCCGAGCCGCATGGCTACACCTTC. Its translation is CASSALDNPEPHGYTF.

The rearrangement joins TRBV4-1 to TRBJ2-1; 10 bases map to TRBD1. In germline, CDR1 is MGHRA, CDR2 YSYEKL. V was pared by 6 bases and J by 9 bases, with 8 bases of the junction left unmatched. The CDR3 has 14 residues. The DNA of the CDR3 is TGCGCCAGCAGTAATCCGGGACAGGGGAGTGAGCAGTTCTTC. Translating it yields CASSNPGQGSEQFF.

The chain carries TRBV6-5 and TRBJ1-6, with D uncertain. The length of the CDR3 is 14 residues. CDR1 is MNHEY, CDR2 SVGAGI, per germline. Trimming removed 3 bases at V and 7 bases at J, with 10 bases between. CDR3: CASSYRRLNSPLHF. DNA of the CDR3: TGTGCCAGCAGTTATCGGAGACTCAATTCACCCCTCCACTTT.

The chain has TRBV9 and TRBJ1-1; no reliable D call. Looked up from germline, CDR1 is SGDLS and CDR2 is YYNGEE. The CDR3 runs to 12 residues. Trimming left V 3 bases short and J 4 bases short, with 7 bases between. CDR3: CASSASGTEAFF. CDR3 nucleotides: TGTGCCAGCAGCGCATCGGGCACTGAAGCTTTCTTT.

The V gene is TRBV7-9, the J gene TRBJ1-4; TRBD1 is a possible D gene (5 bases). The CDR3 extends over 14 amino acids. CDR1 SEHNR and CDR2 FQNEAQ come from the germline V gene (reference sequence). V was trimmed by 2 bases and J by 7 bases, leaving 11 bases between them. CDR3 in DNA: TGTGCCAGCAGCTTAAATCGGCAGGGTGAAAAACTGTTTTTT. This gives the protein CASSLNRQGEKLFF.

This clone showed up just once. This chain connects TRBV25-1 to TRBJ2-6; D is possibly TRBD1 (5 bases). Trimming shortened V by 6 bases and J by 2 bases, and 14 bases separated the two germline ends. Germline values: CDR1 MGHDK, CDR2 SYGVNS. This CDR3 spans 16 amino acids. The CDR3 DNA follows: TGTGCCAGCAGCCCACCACCAGGGCCTGGGGCCAACGTCCTGACTTTC. Translated: CASSPPPGPGANVLTF.

The chain combines TRBV7-8 with TRBJ2-7; D possibly corresponds to TRBD1 (6 bases). From germline, CDR1 is SGHVS and CDR2 FQNEAQ. V was clipped by 7 bases and J by 5 bases, with 15 bases between them. The CDR3 is made up of 13 amino acids. The CDR3 reads CASTDRSTHEQYF. In DNA, the CDR3 is TGTGCCAGCACCGACAGGTCTACACACGAGCAGTACTTC.

The V gene is TRBV18, the J gene TRBJ1-4; 8 positions agree with TRBD1. Per germline, CDR1 KGHSH and CDR2 LQKENI. J was trimmed by 7 bases and V by 4 bases; bases with no gene match: 5. The CDR3 extends over 14 amino acids. The CDR3 here is CASSLGTGIEKLFF. CDR3 bases: TGTGCCAGCTCACTCGGGACAGGTATTGAAAAACTGTTTTTT.

In this sample, this clone turned up once. The CDR3 DNA sequence: TGTGCCAGCTCACCACCAGGGGGACACACCGGGGAGCTGTTTTTT. Encoded protein: CASSPPGGHTGELFF. The chain uses TRBV18 and TRBJ2-2; tentative D call: TRBD1 (6 bases). Germline CDR1 and CDR2: KGHSH and LQKENI. Trimming shortened V by 0 bases and J by 3 bases, and 8 bases separated the two germline ends. The CDR3 has 15 amino acids.